This TCR beta chain was documented in a study of shared T cell receptors in the human thymus. V gave up 2 bases and J gave up 4 bases, with 8 bases separating them. Germline CDR1 is MNHNS and CDR2 is SASEGT. This CDR3 is 13 amino acids long. This table comes from immunoSEQ multiplex PCR, and its TCRdb copy is limited to in-frame clones, with some not included. This sample yields some 720,000 clones, of which roughly 90% are seen a single time; around 0.0099% belongs to the top ten. These records were also assigned to another study, of human thymus T cells.

Material: thymocytes. This TCR was recovered from a boy under two years old with a congenital heart defect. V and J are TRBV6-1 and TRBJ1-2; D unclear. The CDR3 sequence is CASSESQAYGYTF. The CDR3 region has the DNA TGTGCCAGCAGTGAATCCCAGGCCTATGGCTACACCTTC.